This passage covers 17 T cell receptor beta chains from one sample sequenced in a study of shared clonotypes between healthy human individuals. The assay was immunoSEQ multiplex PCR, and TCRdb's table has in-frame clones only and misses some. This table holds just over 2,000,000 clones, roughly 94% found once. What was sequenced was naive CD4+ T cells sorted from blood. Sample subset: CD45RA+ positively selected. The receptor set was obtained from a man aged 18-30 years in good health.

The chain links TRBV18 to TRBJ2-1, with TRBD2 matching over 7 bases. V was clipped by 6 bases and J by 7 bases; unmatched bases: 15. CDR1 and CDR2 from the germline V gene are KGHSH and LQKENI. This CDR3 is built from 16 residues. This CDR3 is CASSTGGTSLRNEQFF. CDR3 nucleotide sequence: TGTGCCAGCTCTACGGGGGGAACTTCCCTTAGGAATGAGCAGTTCTTC.

The CDR3 nucleotides are TGCGCCAGCAGCTTACGGGGGCAGGGGTACACTAATGAAAAACTGTTTTTT. It yields the protein CASSLRGQGYTNEKLFF. V gene TRBV5-1 combines with J gene TRBJ1-4; weak D call: TRBD1 (6 bases). This CDR3 comprises 17 residues. V was clipped by 2 bases and J by 2 bases, with 16 bases between them. CDR1 is SGHRS, CDR2 YFSETQ, per germline. The full variable domain, in which reference TRBV5-1 and TRBJ1-4 provide the parts outside the CDR3, is KAGVTQTPRYLIKTRGQQVTLSCSPISGHRSVSWYQQTPGQGLQFLFEYFSETQRNKGNFPGRFSGRQFSNSRSEMNVSTLELGDSALYLCASSLRGQGYTNEKLFFGSGTQLSVL.

Here the CDR3 DNA reads TGTGCCAGCAGCTTAGTTCTTCCCGGTACGCAGTATTTT. It yields the protein CASSLVLPGTQYF. This chain uses TRBV7-2 with TRBJ2-3; D gene uncertain. The V gene lost 1 base and the J gene lost 8 bases, with 10 bases spanning the gap. The CDR3 length is 13 residues. Germline V gives CDR1 SGHTA, CDR2 FQGNSA. The full variable domain, rest sourced from reference TRBV7-2 and TRBJ2-3, is GAGVSQSPSNKVTEKGKDVELRCDPISGHTALYWYRQSLGQGLEFLIYFQGNSAPDKSGLPSDRFSAERTGGSVSTLTIQRTQQEDSAVYLCASSLVLPGTQYFGPGTRLTVL.

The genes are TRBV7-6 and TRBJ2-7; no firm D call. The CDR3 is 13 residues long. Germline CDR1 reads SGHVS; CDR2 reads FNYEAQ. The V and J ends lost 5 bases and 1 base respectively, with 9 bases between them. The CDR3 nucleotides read TGTGCCAGCAGCCGCATGGTATCCTACGAGCAGTACTTC. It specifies CASSRMVSYEQYF.

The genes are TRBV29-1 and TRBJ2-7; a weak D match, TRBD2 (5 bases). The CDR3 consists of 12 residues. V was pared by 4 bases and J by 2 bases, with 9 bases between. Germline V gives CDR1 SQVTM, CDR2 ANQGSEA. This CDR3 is CSVGRGTYEQYF. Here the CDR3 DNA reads TGCAGCGTTGGACGGGGTACCTACGAGCAGTACTTC.

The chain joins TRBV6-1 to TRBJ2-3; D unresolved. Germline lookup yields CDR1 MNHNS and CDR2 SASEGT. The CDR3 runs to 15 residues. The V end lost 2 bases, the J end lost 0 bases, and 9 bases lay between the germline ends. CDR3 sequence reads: CASSEWRTSTDTQYF. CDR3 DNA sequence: TGTGCCAGCAGTGAATGGAGAACTAGCACAGATACGCAGTATTTT.

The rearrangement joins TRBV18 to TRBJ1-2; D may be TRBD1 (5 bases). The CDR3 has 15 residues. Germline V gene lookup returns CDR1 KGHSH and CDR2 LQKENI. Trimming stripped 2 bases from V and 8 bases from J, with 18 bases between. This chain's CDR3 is CASSPESGGSGGYTF. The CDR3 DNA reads TGTGCCAGCTCACCAGAGTCTGGGGGGTCGGGCGGCTACACCTTC.

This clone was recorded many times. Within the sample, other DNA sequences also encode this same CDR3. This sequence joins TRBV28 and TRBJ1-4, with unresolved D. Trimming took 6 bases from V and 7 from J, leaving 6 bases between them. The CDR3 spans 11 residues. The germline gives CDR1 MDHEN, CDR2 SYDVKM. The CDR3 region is CASRSGEKLFF. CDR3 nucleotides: TGTGCCAGCAGATCTGGTGAAAAACTGTTTTTT.

CDR3 nucleotides: TGTGCCAGCTCACCCTCACGAAGACAGGGGGAAACAGATACGCAGTATTTT. Amino acids: CASSPSRRQGETDTQYF. The chain uses TRBV18 and TRBJ2-3; 9 nucleotides align to TRBD1. The germline CDR1 and CDR2 sequences are KGHSH and LQKENI. CDR3 size: 17 residues. Trimming at V came to 3 bases and at J to 3 bases, leaving 10 bases not matched to a gene.

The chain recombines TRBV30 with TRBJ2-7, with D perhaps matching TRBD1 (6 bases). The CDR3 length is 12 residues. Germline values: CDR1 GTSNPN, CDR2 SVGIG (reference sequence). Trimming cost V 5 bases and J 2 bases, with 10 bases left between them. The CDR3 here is CAWRDTPYEQYF. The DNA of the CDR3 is TGTGCCTGGCGGGACACCCCCTACGAGCAGTACTTC.

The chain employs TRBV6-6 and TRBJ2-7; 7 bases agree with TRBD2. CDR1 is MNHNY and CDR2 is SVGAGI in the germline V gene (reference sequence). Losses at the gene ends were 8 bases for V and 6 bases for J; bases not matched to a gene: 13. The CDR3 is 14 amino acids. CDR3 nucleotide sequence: TGTGCCAGCTTGAATGGCGGGAGTTCAATCGAGCAGTACTTC. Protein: CASLNGGSSIEQYF.

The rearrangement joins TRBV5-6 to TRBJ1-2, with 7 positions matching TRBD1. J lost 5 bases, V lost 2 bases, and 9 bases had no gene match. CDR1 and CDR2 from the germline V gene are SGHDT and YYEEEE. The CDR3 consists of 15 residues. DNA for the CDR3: TGTGCCAGCAGCTTAGATAAGGGGGCGAAGTATGGCTACACCTTC. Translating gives CASSLDKGAKYGYTF.

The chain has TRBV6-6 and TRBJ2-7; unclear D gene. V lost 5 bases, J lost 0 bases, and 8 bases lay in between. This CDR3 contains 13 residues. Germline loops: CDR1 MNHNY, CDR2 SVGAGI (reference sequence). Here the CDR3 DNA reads TGTGCCAGCAGTCCCGGTGACTCCTACGAGCAGTACTTC. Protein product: CASSPGDSYEQYF.

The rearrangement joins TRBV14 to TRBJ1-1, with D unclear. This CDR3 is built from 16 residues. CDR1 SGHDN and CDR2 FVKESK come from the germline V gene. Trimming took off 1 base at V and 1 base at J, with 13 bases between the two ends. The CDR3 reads CASSQGGGQENTEAFF. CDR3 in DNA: TGTGCCAGCAGCCAAGGGGGAGGCCAGGAGAACACTGAAGCTTTCTTT.

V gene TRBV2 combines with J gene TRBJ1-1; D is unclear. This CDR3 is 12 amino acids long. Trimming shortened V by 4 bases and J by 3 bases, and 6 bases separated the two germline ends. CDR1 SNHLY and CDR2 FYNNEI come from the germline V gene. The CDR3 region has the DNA TGTGCCAGCAGTGTTGACCACACTGAAGCTTTCTTT. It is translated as CASSVDHTEAFF.

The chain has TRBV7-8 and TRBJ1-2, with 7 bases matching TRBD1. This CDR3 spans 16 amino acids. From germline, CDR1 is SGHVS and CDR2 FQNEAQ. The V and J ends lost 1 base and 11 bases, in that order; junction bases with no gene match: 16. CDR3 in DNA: TGTGCCAGCAGCTTAGTAGGGGGACAGCTCCTTATGGGATACACCTTC. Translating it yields CASSLVGGQLLMGYTF.

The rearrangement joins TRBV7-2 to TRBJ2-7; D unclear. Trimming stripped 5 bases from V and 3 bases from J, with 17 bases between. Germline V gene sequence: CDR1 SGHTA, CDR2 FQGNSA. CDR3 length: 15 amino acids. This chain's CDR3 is CASSRNMENYYEQYF. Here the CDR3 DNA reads TGTGCCAGCAGCCGAAACATGGAGAACTACTACGAGCAGTACTTC.